The rows below give T cell receptor beta chains drawn from one sample of a study of blood T cell repertoires in COVID-19. Generated by immunoSEQ multiplex PCR, the TCRdb table keeps only in-frame clones and is missing some. The sample records roughly 300,000 clones, approximately 91% being singletons. The sequenced sample consisted of PBMCs or T cells enriched from blood (not recorded which). The receptors come from a woman in her thirties or forties with acute COVID-19. Both conserved end residues are part of each CDR3. A D gene is named only where the DNA matches it firmly. A row's size may be missing; if present it is once, few, many or a size class.

J gene | clone size | V gene | CDR3 length | D gene | CDR3 DNA | CDR3 protein
TRBJ2-7 | once | TRBV7-9 | 15 | TRBD1 | TGTGCCAGCAGCCCCTCCGGGACAGGGGGCCAGGAGCAGTACTTC | CASSPSGTGGQEQYF
TRBJ1-4 | - | TRBV7-2 | 15 | TRBD1 | TGTGCCAGCAGCACTGGACAGGGGATCAATGAAAAACTGTTTTTT | CASSTGQGINEKLFF
TRBJ2-7 | - | TRBV29-1 | 14 | - | TGCAGCGTTGTTAGCTGGGCAGGGGCCTACGAGCAGTACTTC | CSVVSWAGAYEQYF
TRBJ1-2 | - | TRBV2 | 14 | - | TGTGCCAGCAGTGCGCGGGCCACTAACTATGGCTACACCTTC | CASSARATNYGYTF
TRBJ2-7 | - | TRBV6-1 | 13 | - | TGTGCCAGCAGTGAAAATCGGGGGTACGAGCAGTACTTC | CASSENRGYEQYF
TRBJ2-1 | - | TRBV7-9 | 15 | - | TGTGCCAGCAGCTCATATACTACCCTGCAGAATGAGCAGTTCTTC | CASSSYTTLQNEQFF
TRBJ2-1 | - | TRBV19 | 16 | TRBD1 | TGTGCCAGTAGGAAGCTTACAGGGGGCGCGGACAATGAGCAGTTCTTC | CASRKLTGGADNEQFF
TRBJ2-3 | - | TRBV29-1 | 12 | - | TGCAGCGTGGGGGACTTCACAGATACGCAGTATTTT | CSVGDFTDTQYF
TRBJ1-4 | - | TRBV7-2 | 15 | TRBD1 | TGTGCCAGCACTGAAGACAGGGGGGCAGGAGAAAAACTGTTTTTT | CASTEDRGAGEKLFF
TRBJ2-1 | - | TRBV18 | 15 | TRBD2 | TGTGCCAGCTCCCCGACTAGCGGGAGGGACAATGAGCAGTTCTTC | CASSPTSGRDNEQFF
TRBJ2-4 | - | TRBV20-1 | 14 | TRBD1 | TGCAGTGCTAGTACCCAGGGGGACAAAAACATTCAGTACTTC | CSASTQGDKNIQYF
TRBJ2-5 | - | TRBV5-1 | 14 | TRBD2 | TGCGCCAGCAACCCGGGGAGCGGGGTAGAGACCCAGTACTTC | CASNPGSGVETQYF
TRBJ1-5 | - | TRBV4-1 | 15 | - | TGCGCCAGCAGCCAAGATCCCGGGGAGGGGCAGCCCCAGCATTTT | CASSQDPGEGQPQHF
TRBJ2-7 | - | TRBV10-2 | 12 | TRBD1 | TGCGCCAGTGGGGACAGAACCTACGAGCAGTACTTC | CASGDRTYEQYF
TRBJ1-2 | - | TRBV13 | 13 | - | TGTGCCAGCAGCGGTCAGGGTAGAAATGGCTACACCTTC | CASSGQGRNGYTF
TRBJ2-3 | - | TRBV2 | 14 | TRBD1 | TGTGCCAGCAGTGCGACAGGGGTTTCAGATACGCAGTATTTT | CASSATGVSDTQYF
TRBJ2-7 | - | TRBV6-5 | 14 | - | TGTGCCAGCAGGAGAGACAGGAGCTCCTACGAGCAGTACTTC | CASRRDRSSYEQYF
TRBJ2-1 | - | TRBV6-2/TRBV6-3 | 16 | - | TGTGCCAGCAGTTACTCCGAAGCGAGCTCCTACAATGAGCAGTTCTTC | CASSYSEASSYNEQFF
TRBJ2-7 | once | TRBV5-1 | 14 | - | TGCGCCAGCAGCTTGGGGGTCACTAACTACGAGCAGTACTTC | CASSLGVTNYEQYF
TRBJ1-1 | - | TRBV2 | 15 | - | TGTGCCAGCAGTGGCCGGGGGGGGAGGGAAACTGAAGCTTTCTTT | CASSGRGGRETEAFF
TRBJ1-4 | - | TRBV6-5 | 14 | TRBD1 | TGTGCCAGCAGTCCCGGGACAGGGGTCGAAAAACTGTTTTTT | CASSPGTGVEKLFF
TRBJ1-5 | - | TRBV28 | 13 | - | TGTGCCAGCAGTTTAGTAATCAATCAGCCCCAGCATTTT | CASSLVINQPQHF
TRBJ2-7 | - | TRBV9 | 15 | TRBD2 | TGTGCCAGCAGCGTAGAGGCGGGAGGTCCCTACGAGCAGTACTTC | CASSVEAGGPYEQYF
TRBJ2-7 | - | TRBV14 | 11 | - | TGTGCCAGCAGCCACGGGTACGAGCAGTACTTC | CASSHGYEQYF
TRBJ2-5 | - | TRBV2 | 14 | - | TGTGCCAGCAGCCGACAAGGGGCACGGGAGACCCAGTACTTC | CASSRQGARETQYF
TRBJ2-5 | - | TRBV18 | 14 | - | TGTGCCAGCTCACCGGGGGCGGAGAGTTGGCCCCAGTACTTC | CASSPGAESWPQYF
TRBJ1-2 | - | TRBV24-1 | 17 | TRBD1 | TGTGCCACCAGTGAATCCGGGACAGGGGGAAATCAATATGGCTACACCTTC | CATSESGTGGNQYGYTF
TRBJ2-1 | - | TRBV14 | 16 | TRBD2 | TGTGCCAGCAGCCGATTAGCGGGCACGGAAAACAATGAGCAGTTCTTC | CASSRLAGTENNEQFF
TRBJ2-1 | - | TRBV27 | 16 | TRBD1 | TGTGCCAGCAGTTGGACCGGGACAGGGGGATTGAATGAGCAGTTCTTC | CASSWTGTGGLNEQFF
TRBJ2-7 | once | TRBV5-6 | 17 | TRBD2 | TGTGCCAGCAGCTTGGTTATTTACGTTGGGACTAGCGGATTGAATTACTTC | CASSLVIYVGTSGLNYF
TRBJ2-1 | - | TRBV11-2 | 16 | TRBD2 | TGTGCCAGCAGCTGGACTAGCGGGGGGGCCTACAATGAGCAGTTCTTC | CASSWTSGGAYNEQFF
TRBJ2-2 | - | TRBV15 | 17 | TRBD2 | TGTGCCACCAGCAGAAGGACTAGCGGGAGTTGGACCGGGGAGCTGTTTTTT | CATSRRTSGSWTGELFF
TRBJ2-5 | - | TRBV7-3 | 15 | TRBD2 | TGTGCCAGCAGTTTTAGCGGGAGGCCGGGGGAGACCCAGTACTTC | CASSFSGRPGETQYF
TRBJ2-3 | - | TRBV10-3 | 12 | - | TGTGCCATCAGTCCTCCCACAGATACGCAGTATTTT | CAISPPTDTQYF
TRBJ2-2 | - | TRBV7-9 | 16 | TRBD2 | TGTGCCAGCAGCCGAGGACTAGCGGGAGGTGTCGGGGAGCTGTTTTTT | CASSRGLAGGVGELFF
TRBJ1-5 | - | TRBV19 | 13 | TRBD1 | TGTGCCAGTCAGGGACAGGGCAATCAGCCCCAGCATTTT | CASQGQGNQPQHF
TRBJ2-7 | - | TRBV5-6 | 15 | TRBD2 | TGTGCCAGCAGCTCGTATGGGACTAGCGCCTACGAGCAGTACTTC | CASSSYGTSAYEQYF
TRBJ2-4 | - | TRBV7-2 | 17 | TRBD2 | TGTGCCAGCAGCGTAGAAGCTTCTAGCGGGAGAGGAAACATTCAGTACTTC | CASSVEASSGRGNIQYF
TRBJ1-1 | - | TRBV18 | 12 | - | TGTGCCAGCTCATCAACAACCCCTGAAGCTTTCTTT | CASSSTTPEAFF
TRBJ2-7 | - | TRBV28 | 14 | - | TGTGCCAGCAGCCCTGGGGGGGGGCGAGGCGAGCAGTACTTC | CASSPGGGRGEQYF
TRBJ1-2 | - | TRBV28 | 15 | TRBD1 | TGTGCCAGCAGAACCGGACAGGGGAATATCTATGGCTACACCTTC | CASRTGQGNIYGYTF
TRBJ2-3 | once | TRBV5-1 | 15 | TRBD2 | TGCGCCAGCAGCCGGGGACTAGTGGGGGCAGATACGCAGTATTTT | CASSRGLVGADTQYF
TRBJ1-5 | - | TRBV30 | 14 | - | TGTGCCTGGAGGGTGGCAGGGAGCAATCAGCCCCAGCATTTT | CAWRVAGSNQPQHF
TRBJ2-5 | once | TRBV7-2 | 16 | TRBD2 | TGTGCCAGCAGCTTAAATCCTAGCGGGACCCAAGAGACCCAGTACTTC | CASSLNPSGTQETQYF
TRBJ2-5 | - | TRBV9 | 17 | TRBD2 | TGTGCCAGCAGCGTAGGGCTAGCGGGGGGGCCGGTGGAGACCCAGTACTTC | CASSVGLAGGPVETQYF
TRBJ1-1 | - | TRBV7-8 | 15 | - | TGTGCCAGCAGCATACGGGGGTCACCGAACACTGAAGCTTTCTTT | CASSIRGSPNTEAFF
TRBJ1-5 | - | TRBV6-5 | 13 | - | TGTGCCAGCAGTTCGGGTCGAAATCAGCCCCAGCATTTT | CASSSGRNQPQHF
TRBJ1-6 | - | TRBV28 | 13 | TRBD1 | TGTGCCAGCAGTTTTGACAGGGATTCACCCCTCCACTTT | CASSFDRDSPLHF
TRBJ1-1 | - | TRBV4-3 | 14 | - | TGCGCCAGCAGCCTCGACCCGAGGGACACTGAAGCTTTCTTT | CASSLDPRDTEAFF
TRBJ1-3 | - | TRBV9 | 14 | - | TGTGCCAGCAGAGCGGCTGACTCTGGAAACACCATATATTTT | CASRAADSGNTIYF
TRBJ1-2 | - | TRBV19 | 15 | - | TGTGCCAGTAGTATAATCGGTACAGGGAACTATGGCTACACCTTC | CASSIIGTGNYGYTF
TRBJ2-5 | once | TRBV27 | 15 | - | TGTGCCAGCAGTTTAACGGACAGCCGCGTGGAGACCCAGTACTTC | CASSLTDSRVETQYF
TRBJ1-1 | - | TRBV7-3 | 14 | - | TGTGCCAGCAGCTTATCAGGGGCAGGGACTGAAGCTTTCTTT | CASSLSGAGTEAFF
TRBJ2-3 | - | TRBV29-1 | 14 | - | TGCAGCGTTGAAGTAGGCGGAGGGGCAGATACGCAGTATTTT | CSVEVGGGADTQYF
TRBJ2-1 | - | TRBV30 | 16 | TRBD2 | TGTGCCTGGGCCCTGCGAGCGGGGGGCTCCTACAATGAGCAGTTCTTC | CAWALRAGGSYNEQFF
TRBJ2-6 | - | TRBV7-9 | 18 | - | TGTGCCAGCAGCTTAGGTCTAGGGAGAGACTCTGGGGCCAACGTCCTGACTTTC | CASSLGLGRDSGANVLTF